The 20 T cell receptor beta chains given below trace back to one sample, sequenced in a study of human T cells and chemical hapten exposure. One entry per CDR3 protein results from TCRdb running MiXCR on the RACE reads. This repertoire shows 150,000 to 200,000 distinct CDR3 sequences, about 30% found once; its top ten account for around 2.3%. The time point: patch test 3, about 24 weeks after DPC sensitization. As for treatment: therapeutic diphenylcyclopropenone sensitization with weekly scalp DPC. Here the sequenced sample was whole blood, taken in connection with sensitization to the hapten diphenylcyclopropenone (DPC). These receptors came from a woman aged 18-29 years with alopecia areata. Some clones in this sample may be carry-over from other donors' samples.

This clonotype was picked up a small number of times. The V and J genes are TRBV7-2 and TRBJ2-3; D remains ambiguous. Germline V lookup: CDR1 SGHTA, CDR2 FQGNSA. The length of the CDR3 is 13 residues. V lost 0 bases, J lost 6 bases, and 7 bases lay in between. As DNA, the CDR3 is TGTGCCAGCAGCTTAGCGATAGTGGATACGCAGTATTTT. As protein: CASSLAIVDTQYF.

Notes on this clonotype: The junction departs from germline at one end; a sequencing error may be responsible. The rearrangement joins TRBV7-7 to TRBJ1-3, with unresolved D. Germline V gene data show CDR1 as SSHAT and CDR2 as FNYEAQ (reference sequence). The CDR3 is 11 amino acids. CDR3 sequence reads: CASSPTHTIYF. The CDR3 nucleotides read TGTGCTAGCAGCCCCACGCACACCATATATTTT.

In the case of this clonotype: One junction end disagrees with the germline gene, perhaps due to a read error. The V and J genes are TRBV12-3 or TRBV12-4 and TRBJ2-1, with 14 bases aligning to TRBD2. The CDR3 has 13 amino acids. The CDR3: CASSSTSGGARVF. The CDR3 DNA reads TGTGCCAGCAGTTCGACTAGCGGGGGGGCACGGGTCTTC.

In this sample, this clonotype turned up once. The genes are TRBV12-3 or TRBV12-4 and TRBJ2-2; weak D call: TRBD1 (5 bases). The CDR3 has 16 residues. The ends were cut back, 2 bases at V and 3 bases at J, with 13 bases in the middle. The CDR3 loop reads CASSLPLDTYTGELFF. CDR3 coding DNA: TGTGCCAGCAGTTTACCCTTGGACACCTACACCGGGGAGCTGTTTTTT.

This clonotype was seen at least ten times. The rearrangement joins TRBV6-5 to TRBJ1-1; D is undetermined. The CDR3 is 13 amino acids. Germline V CDR1 and CDR2: MNHEY, SVGAGI. The V end lost 0 bases, the J end lost 11 bases, and 13 bases lay between the germline ends. For the CDR3, the DNA is TGTGCCAGCAGTTACTCTGGGAGGGTAGAGGCTTTCTTT. Translation gives CASSYSGRVEAFF.

This chain links TRBV27 with TRBJ2-1, with D perhaps matching TRBD1 or TRBD2 (6 bases each). The CDR3 is 13 residues long. The V end lost 7 bases, the J end lost 6 bases, and 13 bases lay between the germline ends. Germline V lookup: CDR1 MNHEY, CDR2 SMNVEV (reference sequence). CDR3 in DNA: TGTGCCAGCACGGGGGCTCGGATCAATGAGCAGTTCTTC. It codes for CASTGARINEQFF.

This clonotype appeared a single time. This chain links TRBV7-3 with TRBJ2-4, with unresolved D. Germline assignment: CDR1 SGHTA and CDR2 FQGTGA. Trimming removed 5 bases at V and 4 bases at J, with 18 bases between. There are 16 residues in the CDR3. DNA of the CDR3: TGTGCCAGCAGCCGGGTCCGCACGGCGGAGAAAAACATTCAGTACTTC. Its translation is CASSRVRTAEKNIQYF.

V is TRBV7-2 and J is TRBJ2-4; D is perhaps TRBD1 (6 bases). Trimming stripped 1 base from V and 0 bases from J, with 22 bases between. CDR3 size: 20 residues. Per germline, CDR1 SGHTA and CDR2 FQGNSA. The CDR3 here is CASSLVPGAKTGLAKNIQYF. The CDR3 DNA reads TGTGCCAGCAGCTTAGTTCCCGGGGCTAAGACAGGTTTAGCCAAAAACATTCAGTACTTC.

This clonotype was counted a few times. The chain has TRBV6-6 and TRBJ2-5; TRBD1 matches 8 bases. The J segment lost 3 bases and the V segment lost 2 bases, leaving 8 bases of the junction unmatched. This CDR3 region has 16 residues. Germline-derived CDR1 and CDR2 are MNHNY and SVGAGI (reference sequence). CDR3 protein: CASSYLSGQGEETQYF. The CDR3 DNA reads TGTGCCAGCAGTTACCTCAGTGGACAGGGCGAAGAGACCCAGTACTTC.

The chain joins TRBV5-1 to TRBJ2-3; D is ambiguous. There are 16 residues in the CDR3. CDR1 and CDR2 from the germline V gene are SGHRS and YFSETQ. Trimming removed 1 base at V and 0 bases at J, with 12 bases between. CDR3 sequence reads: CASSLRDRISTDTQYF. The CDR3 DNA reads as TGCGCCAGCAGCTTGAGAGACCGAATCAGCACAGATACGCAGTATTTT.

This clonotype was seen repeatedly, ten times or more. V is TRBV10-3 and J is TRBJ2-3; D unresolved. Germline V CDR1 and CDR2: ENHRY, SYGVKD. V lost 11 bases to trimming and J lost 2 bases, with 11 bases between them. The CDR3 runs to 12 residues. The CDR3 coding sequence is TGTGCCGTTGGCAGCAACACAGATACGCAGTATTTT. This gives the protein CAVGSNTDTQYF.

The gene calls are TRBV5-4 and TRBJ1-1; D might be TRBD1 (6 bases). V was clipped by 0 bases and J by 1 base, with 13 bases between them. The CDR3 has 16 amino acids. Germline V gives CDR1 SGHNT, CDR2 YYREEE (reference sequence). The CDR3 protein is CASSLGGGGWNTEAFF. DNA of the CDR3: TGTGCCAGCAGCTTGGGCGGGGGCGGTTGGAACACTGAAGCTTTCTTT.

This clonotype was found many times. The chain couples TRBV20-1 to TRBJ1-4; no firm D call. With 5 bases removed from V and 3 bases from J, the gap between germline ends came to 13 bases. The CDR3 length is 14 residues. The V gene's germline CDR1 is DFQATT and CDR2 SNEGSKA (reference sequence). The DNA of the CDR3 is TGCAGTGCTGTTATTCCCACACCTAATGAAAAACTGTTTTTT. Translated: CSAVIPTPNEKLFF.

The chain carries TRBV5-6 and TRBJ1-2, with D possibly being TRBD1 (5 bases). CDR1 and CDR2 from the germline V gene are SGHDT and YYEEEE. The CDR3 is 13 residues long. The V gene lost 3 bases and the J gene lost 3 bases, with 9 bases spanning the gap. The CDR3 is CASSSDNYYGYTF. The CDR3 DNA sequence: TGTGCCAGCAGCTCGGACAATTACTATGGCTACACCTTC.

The CDR3 DNA follows: TGTGCCAGCAGCGTAGGTTACAGGGAAATGAGCACCGGGGAGCTGTTTTTT. Translating gives CASSVGYREMSTGELFF. The rearrangement links TRBV9 to TRBJ2-2, with D perhaps matching TRBD1 (6 bases). Per the germline V gene, CDR1 is SGDLS and CDR2 is YYNGEE. This CDR3 contains 17 residues. Trimming shortened V by 0 bases and J by 4 bases, and 16 bases separated the two germline ends.

This clonotype appeared many times. The chain is built from TRBV15 and TRBJ2-5; the D is unclear. The V end was cut by 0 bases, the J end by 1 base, with 12 bases between. Per the germline V gene, CDR1 is LNHNV and CDR2 is YYDKDF (reference sequence). This CDR3 contains 16 residues. CDR3 region: CATSRDDQVFQETQYF. In DNA form, the CDR3 reads TGTGCCACCAGCAGAGATGATCAGGTTTTCCAAGAGACCCAGTACTTC.

The V and J genes are TRBV7-2 and TRBJ1-3; D is uncertain. Germline V lookup: CDR1 SGHTA, CDR2 FQGNSA. The CDR3 has 13 amino acids. With 1 base removed from V and 3 bases from J, the gap between germline ends came to 4 bases. CDR3 loop: CASSLENGNTIYF. In nucleotides, the CDR3 is TGTGCCAGCAGCTTAGAAAATGGAAACACCATATATTTT.

The chain combines TRBV27 with TRBJ2-6; D remains ambiguous. Germline CDR1 is MNHEY and CDR2 is SMNVEV (reference sequence). Trimming pared 4 bases from V and 0 bases from J, leaving 7 bases between. The CDR3 loop spans 15 amino acids. CDR3 region: CASSSSPSGANVLTF. In DNA, the CDR3 is TGTGCCAGCAGTTCATCCCCCTCTGGGGCCAACGTCCTGACTTTC.

The chain has TRBV20-1 and TRBJ2-1; D is perhaps TRBD1 or TRBD2 (6 bases each). The CDR3 totals 11 residues. Per the germline V gene, CDR1 is DFQATT and CDR2 is SNEGSKA (reference sequence). V was shortened by 5 bases and J by 9 bases, with 11 bases between the two germline ends. Here the CDR3 DNA reads TGCAGTGCTGCGGGACACGGTGAGCAGTTCTTC. This translates into CSAAGHGEQFF.

This clonotype appeared once. This chain joins TRBV6-2 or TRBV6-3 and TRBJ2-7, with 9 positions matching TRBD1. CDR3 size: 15 residues. Germline CDR1 MNHEY, CDR2 SVGEGT. V shed 4 bases, J shed 3 bases, and the junction held 7 bases outside the gene matches. The CDR3 sequence: CASSSTGTGNYEQYF. CDR3 in DNA: TGTGCCAGCAGTTCCACCGGGACAGGGAACTACGAGCAGTACTTC.